These T cell receptor beta chains were read from a single sample in a study of identical twins. A single record per CDR3 protein comes from TCRdb applying MiXCR to the 5' RACE reads. In the table there are just over 500,000 distinct CDR3 sequences, less than 25% of which are singletons. This sample also appeared in a second study, on T cells expressing NK-cell markers.

Sequenced material: CD4+ T cells sorted from blood. The receptors were sampled from a young woman in good health. Both conserved end residues are part of each CDR3. Fields, in order: D gene, clone size, J gene, V gene, CDR3 protein, CDR3 DNA. D genes are given only for firm matches. The size field is filled for only some rows; it gives once, few, many or a size class.

D: TRBD1
size: few
J: TRBJ2-3
V: TRBV11-2
CDR3: CASRLIQGVATDTQYF
DNA: TGTGCCAGCAGACTTATACAGGGGGTAGCAACAGATACGCAGTATTTT

D: .
size: .
J: TRBJ2-3
V: TRBV7-2
CDR3: CASSSRSFYTDTQYF
DNA: TGTGCCAGCAGCTCAAGGTCCTTCTACACAGATACGCAGTATTTT

D: TRBD1
size: once
J: TRBJ2-7
V: TRBV20-1
CDR3: CSASPRTGAVYEQYF
DNA: TGCAGTGCTAGCCCAAGGACAGGGGCCGTATACGAGCAGTACTTC

D: .
size: many
J: TRBJ2-3
V: TRBV11-2
CDR3: CASNTGSLTYSTDTQYF
DNA: TGTGCCAGCAACACCGGTAGCCTTACCTATAGCACAGATACGCAGTATTTT

D: .
size: .
J: TRBJ2-4
V: TRBV12-3/TRBV12-4
CDR3: CASKWIGGAKNIQYF
DNA: TGTGCCAGCAAATGGATTGGGGGAGCCAAAAACATTCAGTACTTC

D: TRBD2
size: .
J: TRBJ2-4
V: TRBV6-2/TRBV6-3
CDR3: CASSSLLGLARAKNIQYF
DNA: TGTGCCAGCAGTTCTTTATTGGGACTAGCGAGAGCCAAAAACATTCAGTACTTC

D: .
size: few
J: TRBJ1-1
V: TRBV5-5
CDR3: CASSLAKRGPNTEAFF
DNA: TGTGCCAGCAGCTTAGCAAAACGGGGGCCGAACACTGAAGCTTTCTTT

D: .
size: few
J: TRBJ1-1
V: TRBV6-5
CDR3: CASSSPGRNTEAFF
DNA: TGTGCCAGCAGTTCGCCAGGGAGGAACACTGAAGCTTTCTTT

D: .
size: .
J: TRBJ2-7
V: TRBV6-1
CDR3: CASQRAGAYEQYF
DNA: TGTGCCAGCCAGAGGGCCGGTGCCTACGAGCAGTACTTC

D: .
size: few
J: TRBJ2-1
V: TRBV20-1
CDR3: CSARVYGGGGDEQFF
DNA: TGCAGTGCTAGAGTTTATGGGGGAGGCGGGGATGAGCAGTTCTTC

D: .
size: few
J: TRBJ2-1
V: TRBV29-1
CDR3: CSFRDTTSVIDQQFF
DNA: TGCAGCTTCCGGGACACCACCTCGGTGATTGATCAGCAGTTCTTC

D: .
size: .
J: TRBJ2-1
V: TRBV4-3
CDR3: CASSQDLTASSYNEQFF
DNA: TGCGCCAGCAGCCAAGATCTAACGGCGAGCTCCTACAATGAGCAGTTCTTC

D: TRBD1
size: few
J: TRBJ2-3
V: TRBV10-1
CDR3: CASSDVRTGLPDTQYF
DNA: TGCGCCAGCAGTGACGTTCGGACAGGGCTTCCAGATACGCAGTATTTT

D: .
size: many
J: TRBJ1-1
V: TRBV9
CDR3: CASSEHRAGNTEAFF
DNA: TGTGCCAGCAGCGAACACAGGGCGGGAAACACTGAAGCTTTCTTT

D: .
size: .
J: TRBJ2-3
V: TRBV20-1
CDR3: CSALDGGRRDTQYF
DNA: TGCAGTGCTCTAGATGGGGGGAGGAGGGATACGCAGTATTTT

D: TRBD1
size: .
J: TRBJ1-1
V: TRBV5-1
CDR3: CASSRARTGESYTEAFF
DNA: TGCGCCAGCAGCAGAGCGCGGACAGGGGAATCTTACACTGAAGCTTTCTTT

D: .
size: .
J: TRBJ2-2
V: TRBV11-3
CDR3: CASSLVQAPGELFF
DNA: TGTGCCAGCAGCTTAGTACAGGCGCCCGGGGAGCTGTTTTTT

D: TRBD1
size: .
J: TRBJ1-1
V: TRBV20-1
CDR3: CSAKWPTGEGTEAFF
DNA: TGCAGTGCTAAATGGCCGACAGGGGAGGGCACTGAAGCTTTCTTT

D: .
size: .
J: TRBJ2-1
V: TRBV5-1
CDR3: CASSLPGSEQFF
DNA: TGCGCCAGCAGCTTACCGGGGTCGGAGCAGTTCTTC

D: .
size: few
J: TRBJ2-1
V: TRBV20-1
CDR3: CSAETDSSYNEQFF
DNA: TGCAGTGCTGAGACGGATAGCTCCTACAATGAGCAGTTCTTC

D: TRBD2
size: .
J: TRBJ2-3
V: TRBV29-1
CDR3: CSGRGTSGIATDTQYF
DNA: TGCAGCGGCCGAGGGACTAGCGGAATAGCCACAGATACGCAGTATTTT

D: TRBD2
size: few
J: TRBJ2-5
V: TRBV30
CDR3: CAWSEGLAGAQETQYF
DNA: TGTGCCTGGAGTGAGGGACTAGCGGGAGCTCAGGAGACCCAGTACTTC

D: .
size: few
J: TRBJ2-1
V: TRBV29-1
CDR3: CSVIPGSWNEGEQFF
DNA: TGCAGCGTGATACCGGGATCCTGGAATGAGGGTGAGCAGTTCTTC

D: TRBD2
size: .
J: TRBJ2-2
V: TRBV11-3
CDR3: CASSLGLAGAGGELFF
DNA: TGTGCCAGCAGCCTGGGCCTAGCGGGAGCCGGCGGGGAGCTGTTTTTT

D: TRBD2
size: few
J: TRBJ2-3
V: TRBV20-1
CDR3: CSARSGSIAQYF
DNA: TGCAGTGCTAGGAGCGGGAGTATCGCGCAGTATTTT

D: .
size: .
J: TRBJ2-1
V: TRBV20-1
CDR3: CSARRNYNEQFF
DNA: TGCAGTGCTAGACGAAACTACAATGAGCAGTTCTTC

D: TRBD1
size: .
J: TRBJ1-1
V: TRBV5-5
CDR3: CASSPAPTGGNTEAFF
DNA: TGTGCCAGCAGCCCAGCCCCGACAGGGGGGAACACTGAAGCTTTCTTT

D: .
size: few
J: TRBJ1-3
V: TRBV5-6
CDR3: CASSLGPSSGNTIYF
DNA: TGTGCCAGCAGCTTGGGACCGAGCTCTGGAAACACCATATATTTT

D: .
size: few
J: TRBJ1-1
V: TRBV6-5
CDR3: CASSYGHSVTAEAFF
DNA: TGTGCCAGCAGTTACGGGCATTCGGTCACAGCTGAAGCTTTCTTT

D: TRBD1
size: .
J: TRBJ2-7
V: TRBV6-1
CDR3: CASRIGTAPHEQYF
DNA: TGTGCCAGCAGAATTGGGACAGCGCCCCACGAGCAGTACTTC

D: .
size: .
J: TRBJ2-7
V: TRBV2
CDR3: CASTLRIFYEQYF
DNA: TGTGCCAGCACCTTAAGGATCTTCTACGAGCAGTACTTC

D: .
size: many
J: TRBJ2-7
V: TRBV10-2
CDR3: CASRDQLSSYEQYF
DNA: TGCGCCAGCAGGGACCAATTAAGCTCCTACGAGCAGTACTTC

D: .
size: .
J: TRBJ1-2
V: TRBV20-1
CDR3: CSAHPGGFNYGYTF
DNA: TGCAGTGCTCACCCGGGGGGTTTTAACTATGGCTACACCTTC

D: .
size: many
J: TRBJ2-2
V: TRBV12-3/TRBV12-4
CDR3: CASSLSGSTGELFF
DNA: TGTGCCAGCAGTCTATCCGGCTCTACCGGGGAGCTGTTTTTT

D: .
size: .
J: TRBJ1-2
V: TRBV7-9
CDR3: CASSTDGYTF
DNA: TGTGCCAGCAGCACGGACGGCTACACCTTC

D: .
size: few
J: TRBJ2-7
V: TRBV7-8
CDR3: CASSLRPGPSPRYEQYF
DNA: TGTGCCAGCAGCTTAAGACCGGGGCCCTCTCCTAGGTACGAGCAGTACTTC

D: .
size: many
J: TRBJ2-5
V: TRBV12-3/TRBV12-4
CDR3: CASSLFDEETQYF
DNA: TGTGCCAGCAGTTTGTTCGACGAAGAGACCCAGTACTTC

D: .
size: many
J: TRBJ1-1
V: TRBV6-1
CDR3: CASSPDRTFMNTEAFF
DNA: TGTGCCAGCAGCCCTGACAGGACCTTCATGAACACTGAAGCTTTCTTT

D: .
size: .
J: TRBJ1-2
V: TRBV10-2
CDR3: CASRLAQVNYGYTF
DNA: TGCGCCAGCAGGCTCGCCCAGGTTAACTATGGCTACACCTTC

D: .
size: .
J: TRBJ2-5
V: TRBV11-3
CDR3: CASSIPSSEETQYF
DNA: TGTGCCAGCAGCATCCCTAGCAGCGAAGAGACCCAGTACTTC